This T cell receptor (beta chain) was recovered during a study of T-cell memory formation after mild COVID-19. Turning to the study itself: The two donors had largely donor-specific TCR clusters. General observations from the study: Contracting clones, day 15 to 85, had balanced CD4/CD8, and later expanders favored CD4+.

Employing constant-segment primers, 5'RACE generated TCR alpha and TCR beta cDNA libraries bearing sample barcodes and UMIs. TCRdb used MiXCR to reprocess the 5' RACE reads, holding one entry per CDR3 protein. The data contain approximately 300,000 distinct CDR3 sequences, about a sixth of them singletons. The length of the CDR3 is 15 residues. Germline V CDR1 and CDR2: SGHTA, FQGNSA. Trimming stripped 5 bases from V and 1 base from J, with 13 bases between. This clonotype came up many times. Its matching antigen is unknown. This chain connects TRBV7-2 to TRBJ2-3; tentatively, D is TRBD1 or TRBD2 (5 bases each). The receptor comes from a man aged 18-30 years who had mild COVID-19 (a few samples of this study predate the infection). Cell type and time point are not known. Sequencing was done on a sample of PBMCs or a T cell subset sorted from them (not recorded which). CDR3 protein: CASSPSRGRTDTQYF. CDR3 sequence (DNA): TGTGCCAGCAGCCCGAGTCGGGGACGCACAGATACGCAGTATTTT.